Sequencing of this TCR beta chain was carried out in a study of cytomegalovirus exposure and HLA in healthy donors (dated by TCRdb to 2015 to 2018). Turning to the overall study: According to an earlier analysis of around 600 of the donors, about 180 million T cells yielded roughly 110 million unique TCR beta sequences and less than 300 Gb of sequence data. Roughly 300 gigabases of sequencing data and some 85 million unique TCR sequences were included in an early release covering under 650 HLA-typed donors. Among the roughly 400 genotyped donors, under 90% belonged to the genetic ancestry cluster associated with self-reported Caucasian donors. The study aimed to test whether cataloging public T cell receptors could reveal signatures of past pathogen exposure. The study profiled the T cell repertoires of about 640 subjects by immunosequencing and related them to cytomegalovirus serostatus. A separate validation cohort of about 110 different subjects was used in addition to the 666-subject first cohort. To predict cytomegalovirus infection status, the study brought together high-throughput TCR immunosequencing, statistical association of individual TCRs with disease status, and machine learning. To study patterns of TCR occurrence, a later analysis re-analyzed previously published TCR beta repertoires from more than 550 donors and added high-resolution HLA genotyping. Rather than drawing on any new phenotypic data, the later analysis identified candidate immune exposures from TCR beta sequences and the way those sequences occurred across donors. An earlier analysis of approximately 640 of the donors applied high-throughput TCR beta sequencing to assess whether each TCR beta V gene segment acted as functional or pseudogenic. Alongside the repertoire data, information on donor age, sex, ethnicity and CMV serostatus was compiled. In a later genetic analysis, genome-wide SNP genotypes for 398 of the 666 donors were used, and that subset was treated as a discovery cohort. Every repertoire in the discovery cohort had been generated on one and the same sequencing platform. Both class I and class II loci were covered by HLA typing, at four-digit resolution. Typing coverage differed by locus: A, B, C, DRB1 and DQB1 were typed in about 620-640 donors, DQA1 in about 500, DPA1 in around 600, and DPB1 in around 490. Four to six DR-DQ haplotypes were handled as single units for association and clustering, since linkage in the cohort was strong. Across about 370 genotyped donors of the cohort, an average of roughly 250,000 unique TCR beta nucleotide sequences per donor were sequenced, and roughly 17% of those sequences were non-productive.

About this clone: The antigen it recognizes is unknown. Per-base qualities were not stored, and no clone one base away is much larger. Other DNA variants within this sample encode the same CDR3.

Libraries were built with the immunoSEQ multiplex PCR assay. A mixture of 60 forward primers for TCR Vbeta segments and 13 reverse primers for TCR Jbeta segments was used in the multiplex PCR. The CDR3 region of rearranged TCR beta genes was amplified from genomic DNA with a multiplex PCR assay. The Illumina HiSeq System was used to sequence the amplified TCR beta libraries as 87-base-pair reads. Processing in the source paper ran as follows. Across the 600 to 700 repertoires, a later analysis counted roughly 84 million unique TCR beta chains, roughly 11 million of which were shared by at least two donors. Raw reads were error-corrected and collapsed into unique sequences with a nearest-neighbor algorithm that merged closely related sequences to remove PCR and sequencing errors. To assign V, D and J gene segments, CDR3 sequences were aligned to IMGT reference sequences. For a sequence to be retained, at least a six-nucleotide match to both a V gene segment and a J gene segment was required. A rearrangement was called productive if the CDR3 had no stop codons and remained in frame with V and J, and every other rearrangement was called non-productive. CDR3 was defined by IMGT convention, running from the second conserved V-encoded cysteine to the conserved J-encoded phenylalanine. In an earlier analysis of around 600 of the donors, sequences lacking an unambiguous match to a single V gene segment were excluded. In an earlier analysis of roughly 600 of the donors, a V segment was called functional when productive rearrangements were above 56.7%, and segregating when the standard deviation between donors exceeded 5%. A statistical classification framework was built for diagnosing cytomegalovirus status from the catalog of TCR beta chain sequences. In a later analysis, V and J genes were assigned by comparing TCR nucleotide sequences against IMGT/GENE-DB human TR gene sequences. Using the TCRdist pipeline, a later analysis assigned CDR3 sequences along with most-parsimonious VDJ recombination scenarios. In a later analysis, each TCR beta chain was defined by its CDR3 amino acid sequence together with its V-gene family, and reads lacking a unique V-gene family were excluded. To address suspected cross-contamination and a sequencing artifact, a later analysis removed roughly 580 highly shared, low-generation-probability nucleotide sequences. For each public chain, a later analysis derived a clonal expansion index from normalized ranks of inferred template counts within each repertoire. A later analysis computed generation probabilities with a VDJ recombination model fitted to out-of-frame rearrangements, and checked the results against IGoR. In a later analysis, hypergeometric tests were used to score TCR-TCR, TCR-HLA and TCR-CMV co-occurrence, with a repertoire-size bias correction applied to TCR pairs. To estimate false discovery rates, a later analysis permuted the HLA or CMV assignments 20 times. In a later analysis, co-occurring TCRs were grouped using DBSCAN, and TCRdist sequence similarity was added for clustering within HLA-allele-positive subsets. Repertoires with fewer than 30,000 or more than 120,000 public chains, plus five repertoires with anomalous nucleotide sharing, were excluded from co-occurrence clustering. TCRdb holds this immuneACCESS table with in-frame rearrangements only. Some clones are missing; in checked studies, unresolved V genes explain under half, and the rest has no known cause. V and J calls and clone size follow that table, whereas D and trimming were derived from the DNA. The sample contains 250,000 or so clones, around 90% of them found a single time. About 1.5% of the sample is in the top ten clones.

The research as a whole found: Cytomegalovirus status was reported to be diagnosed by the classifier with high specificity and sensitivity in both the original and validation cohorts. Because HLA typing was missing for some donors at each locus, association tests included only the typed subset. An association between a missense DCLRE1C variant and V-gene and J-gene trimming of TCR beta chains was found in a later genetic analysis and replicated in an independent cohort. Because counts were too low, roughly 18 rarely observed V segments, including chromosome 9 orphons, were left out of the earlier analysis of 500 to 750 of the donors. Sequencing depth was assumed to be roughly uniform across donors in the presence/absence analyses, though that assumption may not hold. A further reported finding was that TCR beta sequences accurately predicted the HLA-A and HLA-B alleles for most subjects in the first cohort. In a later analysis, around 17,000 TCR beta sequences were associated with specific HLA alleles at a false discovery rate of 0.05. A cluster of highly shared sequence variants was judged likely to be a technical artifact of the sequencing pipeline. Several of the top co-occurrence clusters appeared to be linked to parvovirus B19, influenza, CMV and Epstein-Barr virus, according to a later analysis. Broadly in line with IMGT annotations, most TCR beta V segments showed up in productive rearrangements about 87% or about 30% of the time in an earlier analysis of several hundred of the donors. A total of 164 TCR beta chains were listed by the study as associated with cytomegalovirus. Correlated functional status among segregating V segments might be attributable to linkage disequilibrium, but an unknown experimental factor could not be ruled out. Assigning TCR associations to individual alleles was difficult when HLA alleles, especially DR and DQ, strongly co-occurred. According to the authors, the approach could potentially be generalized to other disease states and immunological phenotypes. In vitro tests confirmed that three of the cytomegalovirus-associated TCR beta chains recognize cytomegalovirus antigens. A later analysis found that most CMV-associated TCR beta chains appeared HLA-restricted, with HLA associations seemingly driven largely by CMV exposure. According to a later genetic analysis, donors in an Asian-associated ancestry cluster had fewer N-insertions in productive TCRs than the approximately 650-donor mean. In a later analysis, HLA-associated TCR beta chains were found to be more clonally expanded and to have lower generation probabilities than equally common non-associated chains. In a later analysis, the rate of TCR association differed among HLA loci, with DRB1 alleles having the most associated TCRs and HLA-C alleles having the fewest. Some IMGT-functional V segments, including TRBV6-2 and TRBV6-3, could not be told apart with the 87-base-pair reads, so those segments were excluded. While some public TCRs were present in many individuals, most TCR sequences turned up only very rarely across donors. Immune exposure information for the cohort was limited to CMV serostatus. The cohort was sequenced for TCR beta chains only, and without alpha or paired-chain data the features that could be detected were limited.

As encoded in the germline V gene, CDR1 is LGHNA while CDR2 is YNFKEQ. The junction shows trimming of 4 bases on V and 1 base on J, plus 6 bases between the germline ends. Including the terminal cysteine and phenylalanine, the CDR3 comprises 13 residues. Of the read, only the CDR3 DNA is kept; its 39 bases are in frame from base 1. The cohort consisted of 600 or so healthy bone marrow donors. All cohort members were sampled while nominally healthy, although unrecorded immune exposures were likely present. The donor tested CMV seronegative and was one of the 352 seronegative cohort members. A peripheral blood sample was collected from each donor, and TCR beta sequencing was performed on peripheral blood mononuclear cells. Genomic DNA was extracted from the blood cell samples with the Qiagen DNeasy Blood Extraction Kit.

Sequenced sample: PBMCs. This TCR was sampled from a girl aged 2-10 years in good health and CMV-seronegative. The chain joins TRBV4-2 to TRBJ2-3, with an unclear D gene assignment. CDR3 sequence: CASSPSGTDTQYF. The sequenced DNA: TGTGCCAGCAGCCCAAGCGGCACAGATACGCAGTATTTT.